The next 18 T cell receptor beta chains were all read from a single sample in a study of preoperative IRX-2 immunotherapy in early breast cancer. Treatment of the sample: preoperative locoregional IRX-2 cytokine immunotherapy. Produced via immunoSEQ multiplex PCR; TCRdb's table is partial and in-frame only. The table has roughly 93,000 clones, 86% seen once. Sequenced material: tumor tissue, taken after IRX-2 immunotherapy. The receptors were gathered from a human donor with breast cancer.

This clone was detected only a few times. This chain uses TRBV6-8 with TRBJ1-2; 8 bases fit TRBD1. The CDR3 contains 14 residues. Germline V gene data show CDR1 as MNHGY and CDR2 as SAAAGT. Unmatched junction bases numbered 14, after V lost 9 bases and J lost 8 bases. CDR3 region: CASQVDREKGGYTF. The CDR3 nucleotides are TGTGCCAGTCAAGTGGACAGGGAAAAAGGAGGCTACACCTTC.

The chain recombines TRBV19 with TRBJ2-7, with 12 bases that match TRBD1. Germline CDR1 reads LNHDA; CDR2 reads SQIVND (reference sequence). There are 16 residues in the CDR3. V trimming: 6 bases; J trimming: 7 bases; junction bases outside the gene matches: 13. DNA of the CDR3: TGTGCCAGTAGCCAGACTCCGGGACAGGGGGCGAGAGAGCAGTACTTC. It specifies CASSQTPGQGAREQYF.

The chain uses TRBV30 and TRBJ1-2, with no clear D. CDR3 length: 19 amino acids. Germline-derived CDR1 and CDR2 are GTSNPN and SVGIG (reference sequence). Trimming removed 0 bases from V and 1 base from J, with 24 bases in between. CDR3 nucleotide sequence: TGTGCCTGGAGTGTACAAGGCAGCATTGGTGCGATAAATAACTATGGCTACACCTTC. Amino acid sequence: CAWSVQGSIGAINNYGYTF.

The rearrangement links TRBV18 to TRBJ2-1, with 12 positions matching TRBD2. The V segment lost 4 bases and the J segment 5 bases; nucleotides outside the gene matches: 9. This CDR3 region has 17 residues. Germline CDR1 KGHSH, CDR2 LQKENI. The DNA for the CDR3 is TGTGCCAGCTCACAGAACTCGGGACTAGCGGGTAACAATGAGCAGTTCTTC. Its translation: CASSQNSGLAGNNEQFF. The variable domain in full, completed from reference TRBV18 and TRBJ2-1, reads NAGVMQNPRHLVRRRGQEARLRCSPMKGHSHVYWYRQLPEEGLKFMVYLQKENIIDESGMPKERFSAEFPKEGPSILRIQQVVRGDSAAYFCASSQNSGLAGNNEQFFGPGTRLTVL.

The table lists this clone with a count of one. This rearrangement joins TRBV14 to TRBJ1-2; D is possibly TRBD1 (5 bases). The CDR3 sequence is 15 residues long. V gave up 1 base and J gave up 4 bases, with 13 bases separating them. From germline, CDR1 is SGHDN and CDR2 FVKESK. This chain's CDR3 is CASSQASRAVYGYTF. The CDR3 DNA sequence: TGTGCCAGCAGCCAAGCTTCCAGGGCAGTCTATGGCTACACCTTC.

With regard to this clone: The junction differs from germline at one of its ends, possibly a read error. The genes are TRBV7-6 and TRBJ1-1; possibly TRBD1 for D (6 bases). This CDR3 spans 14 amino acids. Germline V gene sequence: CDR1 SGHVS, CDR2 FNYEAQ. The CDR3 sequence: CASSLVGGNTEAFF. The CDR3 DNA is TGTGCTAGCAGCTTAGTAGGGGGTAACACTGAAGCTTTCTTT.

V and J are TRBV6-8 and TRBJ1-5, with TRBD1 matching over 8 bases. Germline CDR1 is MNHGY and CDR2 is SAAAGT. J lost 3 bases, V lost 6 bases, and 4 bases had no gene match. The CDR3 is 14 amino acids. CDR3 nucleotides: TGTGCCAGCAGAGTGACAGGGGTCAATCAGCCCCAGCATTTT. Translating gives CASRVTGVNQPQHF.

This clone was counted once. The V call is TRBV7-8, the J call TRBJ2-2, with 10 positions matching TRBD2. Germline V CDR1 and CDR2: SGHVS, FQNEAQ. V lost 5 bases and J lost 1; bases outside the gene matches: 10. The CDR3 loop spans 18 amino acids. The CDR3 loop reads CASSVLAGADWNTGELFF. In nucleotides, the CDR3 is TGTGCCAGCAGCGTGCTAGCGGGGGCCGACTGGAACACCGGGGAGCTGTTTTTT.

V is TRBV23-1 and J is TRBJ1-2, with a weak D call TRBD1 (6 bases). TRBV23-1 has ORF status, its function being uncertain. This CDR3 is 15 amino acids long. V was cut by 2 bases and J by 3 bases, with 13 bases left in between. CDR3 in DNA: TGCGCCAGCAGTCAACCGCCGGGGGCAGACTATGGCTACACCTTC. Protein product: CASSQPPGADYGYTF.

The chain joins TRBV6-8 to TRBJ2-2; possible D gene TRBD2, 6 bases. Per germline, CDR1 MNHGY and CDR2 SAAAGT. Trimming removed 6 bases at V and 7 bases at J, with 9 bases between. The CDR3 extends over 12 amino acids. The CDR3 DNA sequence: TGTGCCAGCAGGAGGAGGGACGGGGAGCTGTTTTTT. It specifies CASRRRDGELFF.

The chain links TRBV5-1 to TRBJ2-3, with D perhaps TRBD1 (6 bases). The CDR3 extends over 14 amino acids. V shed 0 bases and J shed 4 bases, with 9 bases lying between them. The germline V gene encodes CDR1 SGHRS and CDR2 YFSETQ. The CDR3 coding sequence is TGCGCCAGCAGCTTGGGGACAGCGTCAGATACGCAGTATTTT. Translation: CASSLGTASDTQYF.

The chain couples TRBV6-8 to TRBJ2-1; no clear D gene. CDR3 length: 15 amino acids. Germline CDR1 and CDR2: MNHGY and SAAAGT. Trimming stripped 4 bases from V and 0 bases from J, with 10 bases between. This CDR3 reads CASSSTLSSYNEQFF. CDR3 coding DNA: TGTGCCAGCAGTTCGACGCTAAGCTCCTACAATGAGCAGTTCTTC.

This clone was recorded once. V is TRBV6-8 and J is TRBJ2-7; D might be TRBD1 (7 bases). CDR1 and CDR2 from the germline V gene are MNHGY and SAAAGT. CDR3 length: 16 residues. V was clipped by 10 bases and J by 3 bases, with 25 bases between them. CDR3 sequence (DNA): TGTGCCACCGGACGTGGGGGGACAGCAAATTACTACGAGCAGTACTTC. It specifies CATGRGGTANYYEQYF.

This clone was seen a single time. The gene calls are TRBV18 and TRBJ1-1; maybe TRBD1 (5 bases). The CDR3 runs 16 residues. V shed 6 bases and J shed 7 bases, with 24 bases lying between them. Germline V gives CDR1 KGHSH, CDR2 LQKENI. The CDR3 region has the DNA TGTGCCAGCTCCTCGGGGCGAGATCCAGGTTTGGGTGAAGCTTTCTTT. Amino acids: CASSSGRDPGLGEAFF.

The V and J genes are TRBV30 and TRBJ2-3; 7 positions agree with TRBD1. The junction had 8 bases not matched to a gene; V was cut back by 8 bases and J by 3 bases. Germline loops: CDR1 GTSNPN, CDR2 SVGIG (reference sequence). The CDR3 is made up of 13 amino acids. CDR3 nucleotide sequence: TGTGCCCATTCGCAGGGGGAAACAGATACGCAGTATTTT. Translated, it gives CAHSQGETDTQYF.

V gene TRBV5-1 combines with J gene TRBJ1-2; no firm D call. CDR1 and CDR2 from the germline V gene are SGHRS and YFSETQ. This CDR3 is built from 15 residues. Trimming took off 3 bases at V and 3 bases at J, with 15 bases between the two ends. The CDR3, as DNA: TGCGCCAGCAGCTCCTCGGGGTTGGAATACTATGGCTACACCTTC. It encodes CASSSSGLEYYGYTF.

The J gene is TRBJ2-3, the V gene TRBV10-2; TRBD1 agrees at 7 bases. This CDR3 is built from 16 residues. CDR1 and CDR2 from the germline V gene are WSHSY and SAAADI. J gave up 0 bases and V 6 bases, and 9 bases lay outside the gene matches. CDR3 amino acids: CASSPGTASSTDTQYF. The CDR3 DNA is TGCGCCAGCAGCCCCGGGACAGCTTCTAGCACAGATACGCAGTATTTT.

The rearrangement joins TRBV19 to TRBJ2-1; possibly TRBD2 for D (6 bases). Germline CDR1 reads LNHDA; CDR2 reads SQIVND (reference sequence). V lost 10 bases, J lost 4 bases, and 11 bases lay in between. The CDR3 runs 12 residues. In DNA, the CDR3 is TGTGCCAATTGGGACTTTTACAATGAGCAGTTCTTC. Its translation is CANWDFYNEQFF.